This paragraph covers one T cell receptor beta chain sequence. Its matching antigen is unknown. Naivety among CD8 cells was defined by CD45RO negativity and positive CCR7 selection, thereby excluding terminally differentiated effector memory CD45RA+ cells. All donors were Caucasian adults living in Nashville, Tennessee. The sample belongs to a study of shared clonotypes between healthy human individuals. The germline V gene encodes CDR1 SGHVS and CDR2 FQNEAQ. CDR3 size: 17 residues. With 2 bases clipped from V and 2 bases from J, the junction kept 9 bases outside the gene matches. Findings and limits, study-wide: On the whole, naive subsets had larger estimated richness than memory subsets had.

Clones were read by immunoSEQ multiplex PCR, and TCRdb kept only the in-frame ones, dropping some. The sample contains about 2.1 million clones, under 95% of which appear only once. The rearrangement joins TRBV7-8 to TRBJ1-2, with 9 bases matching TRBD1. The sample comprised naive CD8+ T cells from PBMCs. The TCR comes from a man aged 18 to 29 in good health. Some clones in this sample may be carry-over from other donors' samples. The CDR3 loop is CASSLTTGTGMNYGYTF. CDR3 DNA sequence: TGTGCCAGCAGCTTAACAACCGGGACAGGGATGAACTATGGCTACACCTTC.